Following are 8 T cell receptor beta chains from one sample sequenced in a study of blood T cell repertoires in COVID-19. Clones were sequenced by immunoSEQ multiplex PCR, and TCRdb holds only the in-frame ones, with some missing. The sample holds 300,000 to 450,000 clones, around 87% seen once. The specimen sequenced was peripheral blood. All receptors derive from a woman aged 30 to 39 with COVID-19, enrolled during active disease.

The chain combines TRBV28 with TRBJ2-1; the D gene is possibly TRBD2 (6 bases). CDR1 is MDHEN, CDR2 SYDVKM, per germline. There are 15 residues in the CDR3. Trimming left V 6 bases short and J 4 bases short, with 16 bases between. The DNA of the CDR3 is TGTGCCAGCAGGGGCGGGACTGGGCCATACAATGAGCAGTTCTTC. Translating it yields CASRGGTGPYNEQFF.

This sequence joins TRBV5-1 and TRBJ2-3; no definite D call. With 6 bases removed from V and 1 base from J, the gap between germline ends came to 9 bases. In germline, CDR1 is SGHRS, CDR2 YFSETQ. The CDR3 covers 13 residues. CDR3 loop: CASIKSGTDTQYF. CDR3 nucleotides: TGCGCCAGCATCAAATCGGGCACAGATACGCAGTATTTT. The full variable domain, completed using reference TRBV5-1 and TRBJ2-3, is KAGVTQTPRYLIKTRGQQVTLSCSPISGHRSVSWYQQTPGQGLQFLFEYFSETQRNKGNFPGRFSGRQFSNSRSEMNVSTLELGDSALYLCASIKSGTDTQYFGPGTRLTVL.

This chain uses TRBV4-3 with TRBJ2-1; possible D gene TRBD2, 6 bases. The CDR3 has 16 residues. Trimming pared 0 bases from V and 2 bases from J, leaving 11 bases between. CDR1 is LGHNA and CDR2 is YSLEER in the germline V gene. The CDR3 DNA reads TGCGCCAGCAGCCAAGAGGTCGGGGAGGCCTACAATGAGCAGTTCTTC. Its protein product is CASSQEVGEAYNEQFF.

The genes are TRBV5-6 and TRBJ2-7; D not certain. V was shortened by 6 bases and J by 1 base, with 8 bases between the two germline ends. CDR3 length: 12 amino acids. Per the germline V gene, CDR1 is SGHDT and CDR2 is YYEEEE. The CDR3, as DNA: TGTGCCAGCACCCGAGGATCCTACGAGCAGTACTTC. As protein: CASTRGSYEQYF.

The table lists this clone with a count of one. The rearrangement links TRBV29-1 to TRBJ2-7; 12 bases are shared with TRBD2. Germline-derived CDR1 and CDR2 are SQVTM and ANQGSEA. CDR3 length equals 14 residues. V lost 5 bases, J lost 1 base, and 3 bases stayed unmatched. CDR3 sequence reads: CSVLTSGRSYEQYF. CDR3 bases: TGCAGCGTTCTAACTAGCGGGAGGTCCTACGAGCAGTACTTC.

This clone was counted a single time. V gene TRBV7-2 combines with J gene TRBJ2-1; 12 nucleotides agree with TRBD1. CDR1 is SGHTA and CDR2 is FQGNSA in the germline V gene. The ends lost 5 bases at V and 7 bases at J; junction bases unmatched: 6. This CDR3 is built from 15 residues. CDR3 coding DNA: TGTGCCAGCAGCGATAGGGACAGGGGGCTTAATGAGCAGTTCTTC. It specifies CASSDRDRGLNEQFF. The whole variable domain, filled in from reference TRBV7-2 and TRBJ2-1, reads GAGVSQSPSNKVTEKGKDVELRCDPISGHTALYWYRQSLGQGLEFLIYFQGNSAPDKSGLPSDRFSAERTGGSVSTLTIQRTQQEDSAVYLCASSDRDRGLNEQFFGPGTRLTVL.

The chain joins TRBV28 to TRBJ1-2, with D possibly matching TRBD1 (5 bases). Trimming cost V 3 bases and J 8 bases, with 13 bases left between them. This CDR3 comprises 13 residues. The germline V gene encodes CDR1 MDHEN and CDR2 SYDVKM. CDR3 amino acids: CASSLLGRGGYTF. The DNA of the CDR3 is TGTGCCAGCAGTTTGTTGGGGAGGGGAGGCTACACCTTC.

A few counts support this clone. The rearrangement joins TRBV6-1 to TRBJ1-5, with 7 bases lining up with TRBD1. V lost 3 bases and J lost 4; bases outside the gene matches: 3. Germline-derived CDR1 and CDR2 are MNHNS and SASEGT. The CDR3 contains 14 residues. CDR3 nucleotides: TGTGCCAGCAGTGAGGGGACAGAAAATCAGCCCCAGCATTTT. Its protein product is CASSEGTENQPQHF.